Following are 27 T cell receptor beta chains from one sample sequenced in a study of CD8+ T cells in alopecia areata. Extracted RNA was reverse transcribed into cDNA, the sequencing template. Libraries were prepared by immunoSEQ multiplex PCR; TCRdb keeps only in-frame clonotypes and omits some of them. The table has 200,000 to 250,000 clones, roughly three fifths seen once. Documented treatment: oral pan-JAK inhibitor, 5-10 mg twice daily. Sequencing was performed on CD4+ T cells sorted from blood, taken around week 46, from a patient treated with tofacitinib. These receptors came from a human donor with alopecia areata.

The chain is built from TRBV10-2 and TRBJ1-2, with TRBD1 matching over 7 bases. The CDR3 covers 14 residues. Germline V lookup: CDR1 WSHSY, CDR2 SAAADI. Losses at the gene ends were 6 bases for V and 4 bases for J; bases not matched to a gene: 8. The CDR3 bases are TGCGCCAGCAGGGTAACGGGACAGACCTATGGCTACACCTTC. The encoded protein is CASRVTGQTYGYTF.

The chain combines TRBV14 with TRBJ2-1, with TRBD2 identical over 7 bases. J was trimmed by 10 bases and V by 2 bases; bases with no gene match: 5. The CDR3 extends over 13 amino acids. CDR1 SGHDN and CDR2 FVKESK come from the germline V gene. CDR3 amino acids: CASSQRGGPEQFF. CDR3 DNA: TGTGCCAGCAGCCAACGGGGAGGGCCAGAGCAGTTCTTC.

Here the CDR3 reads CASSPGHSIEQYF. CDR3 in DNA: TGTGCCAGCAGCCCAGGCCATAGCATAGAGCAGTACTTC. The rearrangement links TRBV7-6 to TRBJ2-7; D call uncertain. This CDR3 contains 13 residues. Per the germline V gene, CDR1 is SGHVS and CDR2 is FNYEAQ. V was shortened by 5 bases and J by 7 bases, with 15 bases between the two germline ends.

The chain combines TRBV18 with TRBJ1-1, with no clear D. This CDR3 has 14 residues. Germline values: CDR1 KGHSH, CDR2 LQKENI. Trimming pared 1 base from V and 6 bases from J, leaving 12 bases between. The CDR3 DNA reads TGTGCCAGCTCACCACGGCAGGAAAGTTCTGAAGCTTTCTTT. It yields the protein CASSPRQESSEAFF.

The rearrangement joins TRBV5-1 to TRBJ1-1, with no clear D. Germline V CDR1 and CDR2: SGHRS, YFSETQ. The V gene lost 4 bases and the J gene lost 4 bases, with 11 bases spanning the gap. CDR3 length: 13 residues. In nucleotides, the CDR3 is TGCGCCAGCAGCCCAACACTCGCCACTGAAGCTTTCTTT. Its protein product is CASSPTLATEAFF. Variable domain in full (rest from reference TRBV5-1 and TRBJ1-1): KAGVTQTPRYLIKTRGQQVTLSCSPISGHRSVSWYQQTPGQGLQFLFEYFSETQRNKGNFPGRFSGRQFSNSRSEMNVSTLELGDSALYLCASSPTLATEAFFGQGTRLTVV.

The chain is built from TRBV5-1 and TRBJ1-6; D not certain. This CDR3 comprises 16 residues. The germline CDR1 and CDR2 sequences are SGHRS and YFSETQ. The V gene lost 3 bases and the J gene lost 0 bases, with 10 bases spanning the gap. This chain's CDR3 is CASSSDRSSYNSPLHF. DNA of the CDR3: TGCGCCAGCAGCTCGGACCGAAGCTCCTATAATTCACCCCTCCACTTT.

This chain links TRBV15 with TRBJ2-7; 11 positions match TRBD2. The CDR3 runs to 15 residues. Trimming took 5 bases from V and 3 from J; bases not matched to a gene: 6. Germline CDR1 and CDR2: LNHNV and YYDKDF (reference sequence). The CDR3 loop reads CATSGGLAGDYEQYF. CDR3 bases: TGTGCCACCAGCGGAGGACTAGCGGGCGACTACGAGCAGTACTTC.

This sequence joins TRBV29-1 and TRBJ2-3; D gene unclear. V dropped 6 bases and J dropped 6 bases, with 13 bases sitting between them. The CDR3 extends over 12 amino acids. Germline lookup yields CDR1 SQVTM and CDR2 ANQGSEA. The CDR3 reads CSVVLIVDTQYF. In nucleotides, the CDR3 is TGCAGCGTCGTTCTGATCGTGGATACGCAGTATTTT.

The chain employs TRBV20-1 and TRBJ2-1; D is undetermined. CDR1 and CDR2 (germline): DFQATT, SNEGSKA (reference sequence). This CDR3 spans 10 amino acids. Deletions cut 5 bases from V and 2 bases from J, with 1 base between. DNA for the CDR3: TGCAGTGCTCCCTACAATGAGCAGTTCTTC. Translating gives CSAPYNEQFF.

The chain couples TRBV29-1 to TRBJ1-1, with a tentative D call TRBD1 (6 bases). Trimming removed 6 bases from V and 9 bases from J, with 8 bases in between. The CDR3 is 9 residues long. Germline V gene data show CDR1 as SQVTM and CDR2 as ANQGSEA. Here the CDR3 reads CSVGTQAFF. The CDR3 DNA is TGCAGCGTCGGGACACAAGCTTTCTTT.

The chain joins TRBV11-3 to TRBJ1-1; possible D gene TRBD1, 5 bases. The CDR3 is made up of 16 amino acids. Germline V lookup: CDR1 SGHNT, CDR2 YENEEA. Trimming took off 4 bases at V and 1 base at J, with 16 bases between the two ends. The DNA for the CDR3 is TGTGCCAGCAGCTCGCGATCGGGACTCACGAACACTGAAGCTTTCTTT. Translating it yields CASSSRSGLTNTEAFF.

The gene calls are TRBV27 and TRBJ1-5, with 9 positions matching TRBD1. V trimming: 6 bases; J trimming: 0 bases; junction bases outside the gene matches: 12. Germline CDR1 and CDR2: MNHEY and SMNVEV (reference sequence). This CDR3 comprises 18 residues. In DNA, the CDR3 is TGTGCCAGCAGGGGATCCGGGACAGGGTCCTATAGCAATCAGCCCCAGCATTTT. It yields the protein CASRGSGTGSYSNQPQHF.

The table lists this clone with a count of one. V usage is TRBV15 and J usage is TRBJ2-3; 8 bases align to TRBD2. Looked up from germline, CDR1 is LNHNV and CDR2 is YYDKDF (reference sequence). Trimming at V came to 5 bases and at J to 11 bases, leaving 18 bases not matched to a gene. CDR3 length: 16 residues. CDR3 in amino acids: CATSDFLSGAQWGQYF. The CDR3 coding sequence is TGTGCCACCAGCGACTTCCTTAGCGGGGCACAATGGGGGCAGTATTTT.

This clone was counted only a few times. This chain links TRBV7-2 with TRBJ2-2; D is undetermined. The CDR3 contains 13 residues. Germline CDR1 SGHTA, CDR2 FQGNSA. The V end lost 1 base, the J end lost 6 bases, and 6 bases lay between the germline ends. CDR3 loop: CASSLVGAGELFF. DNA of the CDR3: TGTGCCAGCAGCTTAGTCGGCGCCGGGGAGCTGTTTTTT.

Only a few counts were recorded for this clone. This chain joins TRBV18 and TRBJ2-1; no clear D. Germline CDR1 KGHSH, CDR2 LQKENI. The V gene lost 2 bases and the J gene lost 5 bases, with 16 bases spanning the gap. CDR3 size: 16 residues. DNA for the CDR3: TGTGCCAGCTCACCATCGGTGGGTTTTGGGAACAATGAGCAGTTCTTC. Protein sequence: CASSPSVGFGNNEQFF.

The V gene is TRBV9, the J gene TRBJ2-7, with a possible D match to TRBD1 (6 bases). The CDR3 sequence is 15 residues long. The germline V gene encodes CDR1 SGDLS and CDR2 YYNGEE. Deletions cut 5 bases from V and 2 bases from J, with 17 bases between. The CDR3 nucleotides read TGTGCCAGCAGTCCCCTTCAGGACAGTCCCTACGAGCAGTACTTC. Translated: CASSPLQDSPYEQYF. Full variable domain (missing parts from reference TRBV9 and TRBJ2-7): DSGVTQTPKHLITATGQRVTLRCSPRSGDLSVYWYQQSLDQGLQFLIQYYNGEERAKGNILERFSAQQFPDLHSELNLSSLELGDSALYFCASSPLQDSPYEQYFGPGTRLTVT.

V usage is TRBV2 and J usage is TRBJ1-1; D perhaps matches TRBD1 (6 bases). V lost 10 bases to trimming and J lost 2 bases, with 14 bases between them. CDR1 is SNHLY, CDR2 FYNNEI, per germline. This CDR3 has 13 residues. Here the CDR3 DNA reads TGTGCCAACAACCGGGACACTAACACTGAAGCTTTCTTT. Translated: CANNRDTNTEAFF.

This chain uses TRBV2 with TRBJ1-2, with D hard to call. Trimming took off 3 bases at V and 8 bases at J, with 10 bases between the two ends. The CDR3 consists of 12 residues. Germline CDR1 and CDR2: SNHLY and FYNNEI. CDR3 bases: TGTGCCAGCAGTGACCCCGGGTTAGGCTACACCTTC. Amino acid sequence: CASSDPGLGYTF.

The rearrangement links TRBV6-5 to TRBJ2-5; the match to TRBD1 covers 9 bases. This CDR3 is built from 15 residues. Looked up from germline, CDR1 is MNHEY and CDR2 is SVGAGI. V lost 7 bases, J lost 0 bases, and 6 bases stayed unmatched. CDR3 bases: TGTGCCAGCAAGCGACAGGGGGGGTACCAAGAGACCCAGTACTTC. Encoded protein: CASKRQGGYQETQYF.

This chain uses TRBV30 with TRBJ1-2, with 7 bases matching TRBD1. The germline gives CDR1 GTSNPN, CDR2 SVGIG (reference sequence). This CDR3 contains 13 residues. The J segment lost 5 bases and the V segment lost 4 bases, leaving 7 bases of the junction unmatched. The CDR3 bases are TGTGCCTGGATCAGACAGGGCTTATATGGCTACACCTTC. It specifies CAWIRQGLYGYTF.

The chain carries TRBV25-1 and TRBJ2-7; D gene uncertain. Germline lookup yields CDR1 MGHDK and CDR2 SYGVNS. This CDR3 is 14 amino acids long. Deletions cut 7 bases from V and 7 bases from J, with 20 bases between. CDR3 in amino acids: CASTESTTAAEQYF. CDR3 DNA sequence: TGTGCCAGCACTGAGTCAACTACGGCGGCAGAGCAGTACTTC.

The chain has TRBV25-1 and TRBJ2-2; 7 bases are shared with TRBD1. The V and J ends lost 4 bases and 5 bases, in that order; junction bases with no gene match: 7. The length of the CDR3 is 15 residues. Germline CDR1 is MGHDK and CDR2 is SYGVNS. CDR3 nucleotide sequence: TGTGCCAGCAGTGGAAACAGGGGATGGACCGGGGAGCTGTTTTTT. Translation: CASSGNRGWTGELFF. The full variable domain, with the rest looked up from reference TRBV25-1 and TRBJ2-2, is EADIYQTPRYLVIGTGKKITLECSQTMGHDKMYWYQQDPGMELHLIHYSYGVNSTEKGDLSSESTVSRIRTEHFPLTLESARPSHTSQYLCASSGNRGWTGELFFGEGSRLTVL.

The V call is TRBV10-2, the J call TRBJ1-2; the match to TRBD1 covers 7 bases. Looked up from germline, CDR1 is WSHSY and CDR2 is SAAADI. Trimming removed 0 bases from V and 4 bases from J; junction bases left unmatched: 11. The CDR3 loop spans 17 amino acids. CDR3 sequence (DNA): TGCGCCAGCAGTGAGTCGACAGGGAAAGGGTTTGGCTATGGCTACACCTTC. Its protein product is CASSESTGKGFGYGYTF.

The genes are TRBV2 and TRBJ1-5; TRBD1 matches 8 bases. Germline lookup yields CDR1 SNHLY and CDR2 FYNNEI. This CDR3 has 15 amino acids. The V and J ends lost 5 bases and 0 bases, in that order; junction bases with no gene match: 3. CDR3 sequence (DNA): TGTGCCAGCAGTTTACAGGGGGGTAGCAATCAGCCCCAGCATTTT. It specifies CASSLQGGSNQPQHF.

The rearrangement joins TRBV20-1 to TRBJ2-7; no clear D. Germline loops: CDR1 DFQATT, CDR2 SNEGSKA (reference sequence). The V and J ends lost 5 bases and 3 bases respectively, with 5 bases between them. The CDR3 is 10 amino acids. The CDR3 loop reads CSAGNYEQYF. The CDR3, as DNA: TGCAGTGCTGGGAACTACGAGCAGTACTTC.

This clone showed up just a few times. The V call is TRBV6-6, the J call TRBJ1-2; D may be TRBD1 (5 bases). Between the trimmed V and J ends, which lost 6 bases and 3 bases, there was a span of 14 bases. Germline V gene data show CDR1 as MNHNY and CDR2 as SVGAGI (reference sequence). CDR3 length: 14 residues. CDR3 DNA sequence: TGTGCCAGCAGCCCCAGGGTAGGGGACTATGGCTACACCTTC. This sequence encodes CASSPRVGDYGYTF.

The chain links TRBV14 to TRBJ2-5; D ambiguous. The germline V gene encodes CDR1 SGHDN and CDR2 FVKESK. Trimming left V 5 bases short and J 7 bases short, with 17 bases between. The CDR3 contains 14 residues. This CDR3 reads CASSADGARGTQYF. CDR3 coding DNA: TGTGCCAGCAGCGCGGACGGAGCAAGAGGGACCCAGTACTTC.